This T cell receptor beta chain was obtained from a study of shared clonotypes between healthy human individuals. Deep-level settings were used for running the assay. When replicate PCRs were run on sorted subsets, they used about 220 ng DNA, around 33,000 T cell genomes. The method was immunoSEQ multiplex PCR; TCRdb's version includes in-frame clones alone and lacks a portion of them. The table includes roughly 2.2 million clones, 92% detected once. This CDR3 has 13 amino acids. Germline CDR1 reads LGHNA; CDR2 reads YSLEER. V shed 4 bases, J shed 8 bases, and the junction held 3 bases outside the gene matches.

The TCR was taken from a man aged 18 to 29 in good health. Some clones in this sample may be carry-over from other donors' samples. The genes are TRBV4-3 and TRBJ2-1; 9 bases are shared with TRBD2. Sample: naive CD4+ T cells from PBMCs. Stated subset: CD45RA+ positively selected. Here the CDR3 reads CASSRGGEYEQFF. The CDR3 bases are TGCGCCAGCAGCCGCGGGGGGGAATATGAGCAGTTCTTC.